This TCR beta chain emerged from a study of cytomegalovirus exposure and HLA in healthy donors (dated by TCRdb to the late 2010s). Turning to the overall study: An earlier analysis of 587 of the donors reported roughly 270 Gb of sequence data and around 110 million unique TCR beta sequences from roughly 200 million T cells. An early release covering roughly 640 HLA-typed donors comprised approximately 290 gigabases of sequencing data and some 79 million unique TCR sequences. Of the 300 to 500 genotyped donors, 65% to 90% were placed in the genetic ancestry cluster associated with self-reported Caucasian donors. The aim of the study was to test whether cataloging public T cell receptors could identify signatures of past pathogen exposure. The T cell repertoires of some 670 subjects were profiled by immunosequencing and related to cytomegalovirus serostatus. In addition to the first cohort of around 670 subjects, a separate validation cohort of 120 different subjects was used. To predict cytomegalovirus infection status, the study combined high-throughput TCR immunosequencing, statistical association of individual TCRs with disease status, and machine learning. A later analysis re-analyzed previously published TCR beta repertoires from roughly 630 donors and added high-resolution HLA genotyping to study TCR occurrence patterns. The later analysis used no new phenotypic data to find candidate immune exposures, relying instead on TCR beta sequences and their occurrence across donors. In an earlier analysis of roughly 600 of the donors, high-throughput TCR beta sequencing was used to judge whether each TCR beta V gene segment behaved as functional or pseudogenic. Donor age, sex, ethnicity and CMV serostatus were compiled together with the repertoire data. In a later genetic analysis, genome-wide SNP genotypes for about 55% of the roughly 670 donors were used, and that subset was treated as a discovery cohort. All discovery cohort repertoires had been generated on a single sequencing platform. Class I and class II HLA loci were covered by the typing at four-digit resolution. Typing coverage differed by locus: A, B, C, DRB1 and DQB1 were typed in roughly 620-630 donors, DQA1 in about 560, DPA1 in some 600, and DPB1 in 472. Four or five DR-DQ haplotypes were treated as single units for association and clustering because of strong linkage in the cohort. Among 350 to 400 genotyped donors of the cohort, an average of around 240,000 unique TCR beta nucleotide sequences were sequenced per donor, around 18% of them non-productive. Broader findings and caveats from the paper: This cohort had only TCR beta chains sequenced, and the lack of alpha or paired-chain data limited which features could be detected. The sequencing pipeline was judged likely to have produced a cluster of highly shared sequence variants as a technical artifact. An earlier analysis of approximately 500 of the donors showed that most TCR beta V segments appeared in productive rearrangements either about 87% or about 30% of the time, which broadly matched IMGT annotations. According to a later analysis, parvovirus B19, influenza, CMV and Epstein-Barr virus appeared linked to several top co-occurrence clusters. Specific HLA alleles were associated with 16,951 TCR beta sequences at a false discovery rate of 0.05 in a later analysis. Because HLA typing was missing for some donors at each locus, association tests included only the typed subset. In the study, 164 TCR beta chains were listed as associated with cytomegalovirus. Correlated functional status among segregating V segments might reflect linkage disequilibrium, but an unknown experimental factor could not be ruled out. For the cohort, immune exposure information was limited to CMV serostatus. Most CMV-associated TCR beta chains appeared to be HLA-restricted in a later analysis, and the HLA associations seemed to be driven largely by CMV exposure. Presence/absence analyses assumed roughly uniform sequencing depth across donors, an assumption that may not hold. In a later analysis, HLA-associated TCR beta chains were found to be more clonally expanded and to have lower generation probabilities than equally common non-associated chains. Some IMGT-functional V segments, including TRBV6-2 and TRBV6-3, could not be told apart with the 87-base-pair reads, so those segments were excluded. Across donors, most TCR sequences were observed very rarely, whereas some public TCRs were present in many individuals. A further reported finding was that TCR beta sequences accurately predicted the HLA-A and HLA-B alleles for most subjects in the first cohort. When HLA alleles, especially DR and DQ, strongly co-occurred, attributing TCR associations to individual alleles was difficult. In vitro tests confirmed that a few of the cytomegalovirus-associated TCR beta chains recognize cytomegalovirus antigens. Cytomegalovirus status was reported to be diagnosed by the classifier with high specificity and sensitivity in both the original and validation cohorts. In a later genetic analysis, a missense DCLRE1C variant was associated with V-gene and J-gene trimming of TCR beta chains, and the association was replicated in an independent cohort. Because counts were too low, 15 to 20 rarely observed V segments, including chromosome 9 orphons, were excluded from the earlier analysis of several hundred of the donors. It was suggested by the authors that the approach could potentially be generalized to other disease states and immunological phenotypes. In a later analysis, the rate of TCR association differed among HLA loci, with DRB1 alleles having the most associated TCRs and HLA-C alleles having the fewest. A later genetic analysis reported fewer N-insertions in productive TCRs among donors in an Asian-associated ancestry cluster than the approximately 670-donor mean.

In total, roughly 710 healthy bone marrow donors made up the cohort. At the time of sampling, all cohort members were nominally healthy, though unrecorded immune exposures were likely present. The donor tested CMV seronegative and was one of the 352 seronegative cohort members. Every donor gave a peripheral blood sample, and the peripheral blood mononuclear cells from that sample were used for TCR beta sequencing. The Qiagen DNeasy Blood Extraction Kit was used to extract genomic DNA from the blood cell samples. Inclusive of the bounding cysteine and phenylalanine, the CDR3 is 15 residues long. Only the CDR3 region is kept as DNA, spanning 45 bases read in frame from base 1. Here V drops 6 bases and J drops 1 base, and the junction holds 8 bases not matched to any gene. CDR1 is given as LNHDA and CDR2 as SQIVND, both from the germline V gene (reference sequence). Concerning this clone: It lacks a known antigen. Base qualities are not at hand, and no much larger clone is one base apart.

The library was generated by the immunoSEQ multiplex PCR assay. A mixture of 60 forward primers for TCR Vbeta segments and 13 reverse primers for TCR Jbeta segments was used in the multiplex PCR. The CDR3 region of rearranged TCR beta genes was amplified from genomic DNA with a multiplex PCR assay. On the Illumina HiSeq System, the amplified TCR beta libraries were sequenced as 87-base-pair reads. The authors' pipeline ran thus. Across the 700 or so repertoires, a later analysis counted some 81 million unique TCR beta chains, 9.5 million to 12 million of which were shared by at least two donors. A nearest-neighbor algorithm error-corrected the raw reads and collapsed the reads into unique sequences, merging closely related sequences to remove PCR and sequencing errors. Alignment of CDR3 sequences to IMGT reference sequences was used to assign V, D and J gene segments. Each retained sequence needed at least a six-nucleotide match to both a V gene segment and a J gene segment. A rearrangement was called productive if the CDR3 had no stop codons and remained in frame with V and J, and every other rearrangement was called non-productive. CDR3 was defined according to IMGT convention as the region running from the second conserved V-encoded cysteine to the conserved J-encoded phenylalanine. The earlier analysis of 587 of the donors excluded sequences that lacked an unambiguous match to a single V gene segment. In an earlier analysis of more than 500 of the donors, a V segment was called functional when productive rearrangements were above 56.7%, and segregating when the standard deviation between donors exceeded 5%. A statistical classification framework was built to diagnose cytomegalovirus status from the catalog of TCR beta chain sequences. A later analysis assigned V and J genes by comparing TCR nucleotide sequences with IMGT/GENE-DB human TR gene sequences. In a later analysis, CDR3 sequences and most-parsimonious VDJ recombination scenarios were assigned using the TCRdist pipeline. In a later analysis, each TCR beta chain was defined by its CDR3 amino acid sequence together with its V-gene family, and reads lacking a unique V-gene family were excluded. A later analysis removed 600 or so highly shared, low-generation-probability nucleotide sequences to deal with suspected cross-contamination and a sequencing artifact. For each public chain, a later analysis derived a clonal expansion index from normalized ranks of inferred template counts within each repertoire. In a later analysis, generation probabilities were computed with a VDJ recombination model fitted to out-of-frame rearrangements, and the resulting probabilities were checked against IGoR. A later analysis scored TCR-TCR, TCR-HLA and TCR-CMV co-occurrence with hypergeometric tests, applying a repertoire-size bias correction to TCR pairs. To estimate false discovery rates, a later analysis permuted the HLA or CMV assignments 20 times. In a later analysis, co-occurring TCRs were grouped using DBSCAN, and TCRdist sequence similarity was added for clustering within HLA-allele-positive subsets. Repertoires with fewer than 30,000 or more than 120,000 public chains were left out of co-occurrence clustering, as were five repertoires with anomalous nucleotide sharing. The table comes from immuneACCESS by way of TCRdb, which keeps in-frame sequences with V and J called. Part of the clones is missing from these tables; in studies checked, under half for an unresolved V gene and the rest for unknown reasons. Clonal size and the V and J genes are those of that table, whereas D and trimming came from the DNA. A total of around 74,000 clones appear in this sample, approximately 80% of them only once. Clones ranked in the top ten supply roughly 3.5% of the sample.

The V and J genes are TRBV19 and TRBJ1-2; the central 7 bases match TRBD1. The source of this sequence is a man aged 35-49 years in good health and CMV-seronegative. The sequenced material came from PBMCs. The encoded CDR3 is CASRVGQRFNYGYTF. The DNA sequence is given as TGTGCCAGTAGAGTGGGACAGAGATTTAACTATGGCTACACCTTC.